The rows below give T cell receptor beta chains drawn from one sample of a study of T cell changes during pregnancy in multiple sclerosis. Assay used: immunoSEQ multiplex PCR; TCRdb lists only in-frame clones, some missing. The table records 80,000 to 130,000 clones, approximately 92% of them present only once. The sample in question was peripheral blood, obtained in the second trimester of pregnancy. These receptors originate from a female donor with multiple sclerosis, enrolled in a pregnancy study. Both conserved end residues are part of each CDR3. D genes are given only for firm matches. Size is stated for part of the rows, as once, few or many counts, or as a class when the clone is expanded.

NA,NA,TRBJ1-3,TRBV5-1,CASSRGLQAGNTIYF,TGCGCCAGCAGCAGGGGACTCCAAGCGGGAAACACCATATATTTT
NA,NA,TRBJ2-3,TRBV9,CASSGWGTSGASTDTQYF,TGTGCCAGCAGCGGGTGGGGGACGTCAGGGGCTAGCACAGATACGCAGTATTTT
NA,NA,TRBJ2-7,TRBV18,CASSLERYEQYF,TGTGCCAGCTCACTTGAGAGGTACGAGCAGTACTTC
TRBD1,NA,TRBJ1-6,TRBV30,CAWSGGQGNNSPLHF,TGTGCCTGGAGTGGGGGACAGGGGAATAATTCACCCCTCCACTTT
NA,NA,TRBJ2-1,TRBV5-4,CASSFPLARTYNEQFF,TGTGCCAGCAGCTTCCCTTTAGCGAGGACCTACAATGAGCAGTTCTTC
NA,once,TRBJ2-7,TRBV28,CASSSSDEQYF,TGTGCCAGCAGCTCTAGCGACGAGCAGTACTTC
NA,NA,TRBJ2-3,TRBV9,CASSPRSQSTDTQYF,TGTGCCAGCAGCCCTAGGAGCCAAAGCACAGATACGCAGTATTTT
TRBD1,NA,TRBJ1-5,TRBV5-6,CASSSGQGLNQPQHF,TGTGCCAGCAGCTCGGGACAGGGCCTTAATCAGCCCCAGCATTTT
TRBD2,NA,TRBJ2-7,TRBV2,CASNGLAGGYEQYF,TGTGCCAGCAATGGACTAGCGGGAGGCTACGAGCAGTACTTC
NA,NA,TRBJ2-7,TRBV29-1,CSVGAGGGEQYF,TGCAGCGTTGGGGCCGGAGGCGGCGAGCAGTACTTC
NA,NA,TRBJ1-5,TRBV19,CASHGGLKGNQPQHF,TGTGCCAGCCACGGGGGACTGAAAGGGAATCAGCCCCAGCATTTT